This TCR beta chain was recorded in a study of T-cell memory formation after mild COVID-19 (dated by TCRdb to the early 2020s). Looking at the study overall: Most TCR sequence clusters were specific to one of the two donors. Longitudinal TCRalpha and TCRbeta repertoire sequencing tracked T-cell clones expanding and contracting after mild COVID-19 in a couple of donors. The cohort comprised two young, previously healthy adult volunteers, one female and one male. Summary of the overall study and its limitations: Contracting CD4+ clones appeared mostly in the CM and EM memory subsets, whereas CD8+ clones were enriched in EMRA. Balanced CD4/CD8 phenotypes were observed for clones contracting from day 15 to 85, whereas a bias towards CD4+ was observed for a second wave of clones expanding from day 15 to 37. The study covered only a couple of mild cases, and larger cohorts including severe cases with pre-infection samples were considered necessary. SARS-CoV-2 specificity was not confirmed for the second-wave clones peaking on day 37. Some responding clones were found in pre-infection memory, which suggests that pre-existing cross-reactive memory T cells took part in the SARS-CoV-2 response.

The CDR3 covers 15 residues, taking in both the cysteine and the phenylalanine. Of all the DNA, just the CDR3 is kept, 45 bases in frame from base 1. The germline ends are 16 bases apart after V is trimmed by 4 bases and J by 4 bases. CDR1 SEHNR and CDR2 FQNEAQ are derived from the germline V gene (reference sequence). Ficoll-Paque density gradient centrifugation was used to isolate PBMCs. The sample was run on an Illumina NovaSeq 6000. TCRalpha and TCRbeta cDNA libraries were built by 5'RACE with constant-segment primers, adding sample barcodes and unique molecular identifiers. RNA was extracted from every sample with Trizol reagent. Library amplification was performed in two PCR steps, and a second sample barcode and Illumina TruSeq adapters were introduced in the second step. Sequencing of the libraries was done on an Illumina NovaSeq, producing 2 x 150 bp paired-end reads. The authors' analysis ran thus. Demultiplexing of reads and collapsing into UMI-guided consensus sequences were performed with migec v1.2.7. Using mixcr v2.1.11, the UMI consensuses were aligned to TRA and TRB V and J templates and assembled into clonotypes. Clonotypes were classified as expanded or contracted when called significant by both edgeR and NoisET, with noise models trained on biological replicates. For edgeR calls, the cutoffs were a false discovery rate-adjusted p below 0.01 and a log2 fold-change threshold of 1. As an exploratory analysis of dynamics, max-normalized trajectories of the 1000 most abundant clonotypes were examined by PCA with hierarchical clustering. The CD4 or CD8 phenotype of responding clones was assigned using the separately sequenced CD4+ and CD8+ repertoires. TCRdb applied fastp at Q25 and MiXCR to the public reads, then kept only in-frame beta chains. Each entry is one CDR3 protein sequence, shown with its most common DNA and genes. The V and J calls, along with clone size, are taken from TCRdb and not from the paper's own processing. The sample has about 310,000 distinct CDR3 sequences on record, 15% to 20% of them singletons. The ten largest clones represent 22% of the sample.

This clonotype was detected only a few times. Its antigen is unknown. No base quality values were provided; no much bigger clone lies one nucleotide off. The chain is assembled from TRBV7-9 and TRBJ2-5, with TRBD1 perhaps the D gene, on 5 matching bases. Sequencing input: PBMCs or a T cell subset sorted from them (not recorded which). The source of this sequence is a man younger than 35 who had mild COVID-19 (a few samples of this study predate the infection). The sample titles of this study are shuffled in the database, so cell type and time point are left out; the donor was told from shared clones. The DNA sequence reads TGTGCCAGCAGCTCCTTGGGGCCTAGGGTAGAGACCCAGTACTTC. Its translation reads: CASSSLGPRVETQYF. When the CDR3 is completed using the reference TRBV7-9 and TRBJ2-5 genes on either side, the full variable domain is DTGVSQNPRHKITKRGQNVTFRCDPISEHNRLYWYRQTLGQGPEFLTYFQNEAQLEKSRLLSDRFSAERPKGSFSTLEIQRTEQGDSAMYLCASSSLGPRVETQYFGPGTRLLVL.